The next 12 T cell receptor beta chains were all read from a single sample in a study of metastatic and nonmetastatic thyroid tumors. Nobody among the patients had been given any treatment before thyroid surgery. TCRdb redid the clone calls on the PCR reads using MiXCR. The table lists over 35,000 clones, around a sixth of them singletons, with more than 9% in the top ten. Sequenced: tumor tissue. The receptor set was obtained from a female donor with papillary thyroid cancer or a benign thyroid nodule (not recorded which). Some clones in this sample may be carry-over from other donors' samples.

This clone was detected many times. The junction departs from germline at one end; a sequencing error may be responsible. The CDR3 here is CASSLAGQGRSGANVLTF. In DNA, the CDR3 is TGTGCCAGCAGCCTAGCGGGACAGGGGCGGTCTGGGGCCAACGTCCTGACTTTC. The chain combines TRBV11-1 with TRBJ2-6; possible D gene TRBD1, 10 bases. This CDR3 is built from 18 residues. Germline assignment: CDR1 SGHAT and CDR2 FQDESV (reference sequence).

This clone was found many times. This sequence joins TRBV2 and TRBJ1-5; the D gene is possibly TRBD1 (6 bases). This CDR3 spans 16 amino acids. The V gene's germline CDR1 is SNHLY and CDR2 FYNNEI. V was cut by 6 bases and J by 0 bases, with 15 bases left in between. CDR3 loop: CASSQGNVYSNQPQHF. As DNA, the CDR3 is TGTGCCAGCAGCCAGGGGAACGTTTATAGCAATCAGCCCCAGCATTTT.

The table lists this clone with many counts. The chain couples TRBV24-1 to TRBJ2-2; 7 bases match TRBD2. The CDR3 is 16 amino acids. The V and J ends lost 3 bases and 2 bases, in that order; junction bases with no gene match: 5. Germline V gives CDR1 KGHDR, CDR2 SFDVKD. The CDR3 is CATSDLGGSNTGELFF. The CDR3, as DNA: TGTGCCACCAGTGATCTGGGCGGGAGCAACACCGGGGAGCTGTTTTTT.

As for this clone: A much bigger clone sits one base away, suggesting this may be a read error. CDR3 in amino acids: CASNPERVLGSGANVLTF. The CDR3 DNA sequence: TGTGCCAGCAACCCCGAGAGGGTCCTGGGCTCTGGGGCCAACGTCCTGACTTTC. The V call is TRBV12-3 or TRBV12-4, the J call TRBJ2-6; weak D call: TRBD2 (5 bases). The CDR3 is 18 amino acids. Trimming cost V 7 bases and J 0 bases, with 19 bases left between them.

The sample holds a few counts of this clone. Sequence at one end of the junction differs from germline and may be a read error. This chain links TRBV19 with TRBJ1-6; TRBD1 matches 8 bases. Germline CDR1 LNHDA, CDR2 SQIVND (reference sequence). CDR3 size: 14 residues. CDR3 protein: CASSRQGQGSPLRF. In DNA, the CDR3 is TGTGCCAGTAGCCGACAGGGGCAGGGATCACCCCTCCGGTTT.

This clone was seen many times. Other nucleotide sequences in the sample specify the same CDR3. DNA for the CDR3: TGCGCCAGCAGTGAGTCCTCGGGACAGCCCGAAGCTTTCTTT. Translated, it gives CASSESSGQPEAFF. J is TRBJ1-1 and V is TRBV10-1; 7 bases are shared with TRBD1. Germline V CDR1 and CDR2: WNHNN, SYGVQD (reference sequence). V gave up 0 bases and J gave up 8 bases; unmatched junction bases: 6. This CDR3 comprises 14 residues.

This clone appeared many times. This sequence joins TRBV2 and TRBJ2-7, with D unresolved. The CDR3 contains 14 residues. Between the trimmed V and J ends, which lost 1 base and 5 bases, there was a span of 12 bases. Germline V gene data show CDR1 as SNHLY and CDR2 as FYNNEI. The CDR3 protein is CASSEGLVNDEQYF. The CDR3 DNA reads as TGTGCCAGCAGTGAAGGTCTGGTCAACGACGAGCAGTACTTC.

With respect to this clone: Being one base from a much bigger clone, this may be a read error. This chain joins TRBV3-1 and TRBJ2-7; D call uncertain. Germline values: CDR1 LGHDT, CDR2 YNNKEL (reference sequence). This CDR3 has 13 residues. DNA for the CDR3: TGTGCCAGCGGCCAAGATCGAGCCTACGAGCAGTACTTC. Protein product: CASGQDRAYEQYF.

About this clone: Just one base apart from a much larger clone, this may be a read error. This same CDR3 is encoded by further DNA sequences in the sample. In DNA, the CDR3 is TGTGCCAGCAGCGTACTGCTCGGTGATACGCAGTATTTT. This gives the protein CASSVLLGDTQYF. The J gene is TRBJ2-3, the V gene TRBV9; D ambiguous. This CDR3 is built from 13 residues. Germline V gene sequence: CDR1 SGDLS, CDR2 YYNGEE. V shed 1 base and J shed 6 bases, with 9 bases lying between them. Complete variable domain (other parts from reference TRBV9 and TRBJ2-3): DSGVTQTPKHLITATGQRVTLRCSPRSGDLSVYWYQQSLDQGLQFLIQYYNGEERAKGNILERFSAQQFPDLHSELNLSSLELGDSALYFCASSVLLGDTQYFGPGTRLTVL.

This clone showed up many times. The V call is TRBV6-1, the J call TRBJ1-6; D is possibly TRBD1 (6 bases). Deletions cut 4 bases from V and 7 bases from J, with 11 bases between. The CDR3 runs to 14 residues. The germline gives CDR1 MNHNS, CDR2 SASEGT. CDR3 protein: CASSGTGLNSPLHF. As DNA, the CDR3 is TGTGCCAGCAGTGGAACAGGGTTAAATTCACCCCTCCACTTT.

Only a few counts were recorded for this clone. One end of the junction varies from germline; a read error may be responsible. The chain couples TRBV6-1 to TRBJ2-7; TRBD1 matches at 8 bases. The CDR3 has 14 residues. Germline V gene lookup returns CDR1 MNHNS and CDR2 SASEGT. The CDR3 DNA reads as TGTGTCAGCAGTGAACTGGACAGGGTCTACGAGCAGTACTTC. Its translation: CVSSELDRVYEQYF.

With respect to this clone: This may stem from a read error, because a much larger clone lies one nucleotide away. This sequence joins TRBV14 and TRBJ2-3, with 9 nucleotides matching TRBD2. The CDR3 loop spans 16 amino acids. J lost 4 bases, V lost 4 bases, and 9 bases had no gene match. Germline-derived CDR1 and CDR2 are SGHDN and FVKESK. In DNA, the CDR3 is TGTGCCAGCAGCCTCCTTAGCGGGAGTGCGGCAGATACGCAGTATTTT. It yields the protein CASSLLSGSAADTQYF.